The T cell receptor beta chain under discussion was sequenced for a study of control samples from healthy donors and cancer patients. The assay was immunoSEQ multiplex PCR, and TCRdb's table has in-frame clones only and misses some. The sample holds under 100,000 clones, 80% to 95% seen once. Germline V CDR1 and CDR2: KGHSH, LQKENI. V was pared by 3 bases and J by 4 bases, with 1 base of the junction left unmatched. The CDR3 has 13 residues. Source material: blood. The chain uses TRBV18 and TRBJ2-7; 9 nucleotides line up with TRBD1. The sequence derives from a woman in her twenties or thirties in good health. CDR3 nucleotide sequence: TGTGCCAGCTCACCCGGGACAGGGTACGAGCAGTACTTC. Protein product: CASSPGTGYEQYF.